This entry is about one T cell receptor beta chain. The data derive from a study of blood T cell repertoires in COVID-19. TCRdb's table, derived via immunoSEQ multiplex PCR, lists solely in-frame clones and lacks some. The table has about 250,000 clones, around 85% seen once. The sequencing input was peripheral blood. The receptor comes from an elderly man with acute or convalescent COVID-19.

CDR3 coding DNA: TGTGCCAGCACCCCATGGGAGGGGGTTCGCGAGCAGTACTTC. Its translation is CASTPWEGVREQYF. This chain uses TRBV6-4 with TRBJ2-7; tentative D call: TRBD2 (7 bases). Germline-derived CDR1 and CDR2 are MRHNA and SNTAGT. CDR3 size: 14 residues. V gave up 7 bases and J gave up 6 bases, with 19 bases separating them.